The 14 T cell receptor beta chains reported below all come from one sample, sequenced in a study of blood T cell repertoires in COVID-19. The method was immunoSEQ multiplex PCR; TCRdb's version includes in-frame clones alone and lacks a portion of them. The sample contains about 250,000 clones, 80% to 90% of which appear only once. Source material: PBMCs or T cells enriched from blood (not recorded which). The origin of the receptors is a woman aged 18 to 35 who had recovered from COVID-19.

This clone occurred once. V and J are TRBV2 and TRBJ1-1, with 12 bases matching TRBD1. In germline, CDR1 is SNHLY, CDR2 FYNNEI. The V segment lost 6 bases and the J segment 3 bases; nucleotides outside the gene matches: 2. CDR3 length: 14 residues. The CDR3 DNA is TGTGCCAGCAGGGGACAGGGGGCGCACACTGAAGCTTTCTTT. It is translated as CASRGQGAHTEAFF.

The gene calls are TRBV5-4 and TRBJ1-3; 9 positions match TRBD1. Germline V CDR1 and CDR2: SGHNT, YYREEE (reference sequence). V was pared by 4 bases and J by 2 bases, with 4 bases of the junction left unmatched. This CDR3 comprises 15 residues. CDR3 in amino acids: CASSTGTGTGNTIYF. CDR3 DNA sequence: TGTGCCAGCAGCACCGGGACAGGGACTGGAAACACCATATATTTT.

The chain recombines TRBV24-1 with TRBJ1-4; possible D gene TRBD1, 5 bases. Germline V CDR1 and CDR2: KGHDR, SFDVKD. V lost 8 bases to trimming and J lost 5 bases, with 17 bases between them. This CDR3 has 15 residues. CDR3 nucleotides: TGTGCCACCAAAGCCTCGCAAGGGGAAAATGAAAAACTGTTTTTT. As protein: CATKASQGENEKLFF.

This rearrangement joins TRBV4-2 to TRBJ1-1; D remains ambiguous. The CDR3 loop spans 16 amino acids. Germline-derived CDR1 and CDR2 are LGHNA and YNFKEQ. Trimming removed 1 base from V and 3 bases from J, with 15 bases in between. CDR3 DNA sequence: TGTGCCAGCAGCCAAGTAGAGCGAAACGGGTACACTGAAGCTTTCTTT. Its protein product is CASSQVERNGYTEAFF.

The rearrangement uses TRBV7-9 and TRBJ2-2; maybe TRBD1 (5 bases). The CDR3 extends over 17 amino acids. V was pared by 2 bases and J by 3 bases, with 16 bases between. Germline V gene data show CDR1 as SEHNR and CDR2 as FQNEAQ (reference sequence). CDR3 nucleotides: TGTGCCAGCAGCTTACCGCCGAAAGCAGGGTACACCGGGGAGCTGTTTTTT. The encoded protein is CASSLPPKAGYTGELFF.

CDR3: CASSTSGQVLGPQHF. CDR3 sequence (DNA): TGCGCCAGCAGTACCTCGGGACAGGTCTTAGGGCCCCAGCATTTT. This chain uses TRBV10-2 with TRBJ1-5, with 8 bases matching TRBD1. CDR1 and CDR2 (germline): WSHSY, SAAADI. The CDR3 is made up of 15 amino acids. The V and J ends lost 5 bases and 9 bases, in that order; junction bases with no gene match: 12.

This clone was found a few times. J is TRBJ2-7 and V is TRBV5-6; D remains unclear. CDR1 is SGHDT, CDR2 YYEEEE, per germline. The CDR3 loop spans 15 amino acids. Trimming removed 2 bases from V and 4 bases from J, with 16 bases in between. CDR3 residues: CASSFAQAPLYEQYF. The DNA for the CDR3 is TGTGCCAGCAGCTTCGCGCAGGCCCCCCTTTACGAGCAGTACTTC.

V and J are TRBV5-1 and TRBJ2-2; 8 nucleotides align to TRBD1. This CDR3 has 18 residues. The germline CDR1 and CDR2 sequences are SGHRS and YFSETQ. V lost 2 bases and J lost 1; bases outside the gene matches: 10. The CDR3 spells CASSFDRGILRNTGELFF. The CDR3, as DNA: TGCGCCAGCAGCTTCGACAGGGGAATTTTAAGGAACACCGGGGAGCTGTTTTTT.

V gene TRBV24-1 combines with J gene TRBJ1-1; tentative D call: TRBD1 (6 bases). With 6 bases removed from V and 4 bases from J, the gap between germline ends came to 11 bases. CDR1 is KGHDR, CDR2 SFDVKD, per germline. CDR3 length: 13 amino acids. DNA for the CDR3: TGTGCCACCAGTAACAGGGTAGGCACTGAAGCTTTCTTT. This encodes CATSNRVGTEAFF.

The V gene is TRBV5-6, the J gene TRBJ2-6; the D gene is possibly TRBD1 (5 bases). The CDR3 length is 15 residues. CDR1 SGHDT and CDR2 YYEEEE come from the germline V gene. V lost 5 bases, J lost 0 bases, and 9 bases lay in between. CDR3 loop: CASSYTGSGANVLTF. The CDR3 bases are TGTGCCAGCAGTTATACAGGCTCTGGGGCCAACGTCCTGACTTTC.

This chain links TRBV5-1 with TRBJ2-7; the match to TRBD1 covers 10 bases. The CDR3 sequence is 16 residues long. Germline CDR1 SGHRS, CDR2 YFSETQ. V trimming: 0 bases; J trimming: 5 bases; junction bases outside the gene matches: 8. The CDR3 coding sequence is TGCGCCAGCAGCTTGGCAAAGGGACAGGGGTCCAACGAGCAGTACTTC. The encoded protein is CASSLAKGQGSNEQYF.

Regarding this clone: The sample holds other DNA sequences that translate to the same CDR3. The rearrangement joins TRBV9 to TRBJ2-1, with 10 bases that match TRBD2. Germline V gene lookup returns CDR1 SGDLS and CDR2 YYNGEE. Unmatched junction bases numbered 3, after V lost 3 bases and J lost 0 bases. This CDR3 is built from 16 residues. This CDR3 reads CASSASSGGSYNEQFF. CDR3 nucleotides: TGTGCCAGCAGCGCCTCTAGCGGGGGCTCCTACAATGAGCAGTTCTTC.

This clone occurred once. The CDR3 coding sequence is TGTGCCAGCAGTCAAGTCCACCACAAATGGGGCTACACCTTC. The encoded protein is CASSQVHHKWGYTF. The chain carries TRBV28 and TRBJ1-2; D is unresolved. Trimming left V 5 bases short and J 8 bases short, with 18 bases between. This CDR3 has 14 residues. The germline V gene encodes CDR1 MDHEN and CDR2 SYDVKM.

The DNA of the CDR3 is TGCAGTGCTAGTAGCACGAACACCGGGGAGCTGTTTTTT. Encoded protein: CSASSTNTGELFF. V and J are TRBV20-1 and TRBJ2-2; unclear D gene. The CDR3 has 13 amino acids. From germline, CDR1 is DFQATT and CDR2 SNEGSKA (reference sequence). V was trimmed by 3 bases and J by 0 bases, leaving 5 bases between them.